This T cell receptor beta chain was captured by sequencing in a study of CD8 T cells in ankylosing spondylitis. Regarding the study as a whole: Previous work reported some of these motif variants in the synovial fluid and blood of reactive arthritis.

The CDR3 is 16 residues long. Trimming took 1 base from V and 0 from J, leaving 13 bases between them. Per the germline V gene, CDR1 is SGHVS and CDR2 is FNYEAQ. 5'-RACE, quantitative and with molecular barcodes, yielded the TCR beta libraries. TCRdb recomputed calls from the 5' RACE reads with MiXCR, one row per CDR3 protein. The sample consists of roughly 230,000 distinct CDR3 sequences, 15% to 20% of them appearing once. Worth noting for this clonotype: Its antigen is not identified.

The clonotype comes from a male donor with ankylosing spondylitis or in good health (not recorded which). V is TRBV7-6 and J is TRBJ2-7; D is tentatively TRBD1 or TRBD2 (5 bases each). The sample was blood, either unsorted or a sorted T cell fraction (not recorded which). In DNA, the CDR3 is TGTGCCAGCAGCTTAGGCACTGAGGGGAGCTCCTACGAGCAGTACTTC. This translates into CASSLGTEGSSYEQYF.